Below, 18 T cell receptor beta chains from the same sample are listed, as sequenced in a study of T cells in localized non-small cell lung cancer. Data came from immunoSEQ multiplex PCR; TCRdb stores just in-frame clones and leaves some out. The table has about 70,000 clones, roughly nine tenths seen once. The material was peripheral blood, obtained before any cancer treatment. These receptors were taken from a male donor aged 60 or older with stage III squamous cell lung carcinoma.

The CDR3 reads CASSVGGFGGTEAFF. In DNA form, the CDR3 reads TGTGCCAGCAGCGTAGGAGGTTTCGGGGGCACTGAAGCTTTCTTT. The genes are TRBV9 and TRBJ1-1; D is possibly TRBD1 (5 bases). The germline CDR1 and CDR2 sequences are SGDLS and YYNGEE. V gave up 0 bases and J gave up 4 bases, with 13 bases separating them. The CDR3 spans 15 residues.

This clone occurred once. J is TRBJ2-2 and V is TRBV7-7; 8 bases are a match to TRBD1. After removal of 5 bases from V and 6 bases from J, the junction contained 5 bases not matched to a gene. The CDR3 covers 14 residues. Germline CDR1 SSHAT, CDR2 FNYEAQ (reference sequence). CDR3 sequence (DNA): TGTGCCAGCAGCACAAGGACAGGGTCCGGGGAGCTGTTTTTT. Its translation: CASSTRTGSGELFF.

The chain employs TRBV10-3 and TRBJ2-5; D gene uncertain. The V gene lost 2 bases and the J gene lost 5 bases, with 3 bases spanning the gap. Germline lookup yields CDR1 ENHRY and CDR2 SYGVKD. CDR3 length: 11 amino acids. CDR3 residues: CAISEKETQYF. The CDR3 DNA follows: TGTGCCATCAGTGAGAAGGAGACCCAGTACTTC.

The chain links TRBV11-1 to TRBJ1-2; D ambiguous. CDR1 and CDR2 (germline): SGHAT, FQDESV (reference sequence). Trimming shortened V by 5 bases and J by 3 bases, and 10 bases separated the two germline ends. This CDR3 has 13 amino acids. For the CDR3, the DNA is TGTGCCAGCAGCCTAGAAATTTACTATGGCTACACCTTC. Translation: CASSLEIYYGYTF.

The chain uses TRBV7-8 and TRBJ2-2; 9 nucleotides line up with TRBD1. Trimming removed 5 bases from V and 9 bases from J; junction bases left unmatched: 10. The germline V gene encodes CDR1 SGHVS and CDR2 FQNEAQ. This CDR3 has 15 residues. The CDR3 loop reads CASSPTGTGWWELFF. CDR3 nucleotides: TGTGCCAGCAGCCCAACCGGGACAGGGTGGTGGGAGCTGTTTTTT.

The genes are TRBV28 and TRBJ1-5; TRBD1 is a possible D gene (6 bases). V lost 8 bases and J lost 2, with 13 bases in between. CDR1 and CDR2 from the germline V gene are MDHEN and SYDVKM. The CDR3 consists of 14 residues. In DNA form, the CDR3 reads TGTGCCAGCGAGGAGGCAGGGGGCAATCAGCCCCAGCATTTT. Protein sequence: CASEEAGGNQPQHF.

The chain employs TRBV6-6 and TRBJ2-3, with D uncertain. CDR1 is MNHNY and CDR2 is SVGAGI in the germline V gene (reference sequence). The V end was cut by 2 bases, the J end by 5 bases, with 11 bases between. CDR3 length: 14 amino acids. DNA of the CDR3: TGTGCCAGCAGTTACCCTAGACTCGAAGATACGCAGTATTTT. This sequence encodes CASSYPRLEDTQYF.

The rearrangement joins TRBV14 to TRBJ1-2; D is possibly TRBD1 (5 bases). In germline, CDR1 is SGHDN, CDR2 FVKESK. CDR3 length: 14 residues. V was shortened by 4 bases and J by 4 bases, with 13 bases between the two germline ends. The CDR3 region has the DNA TGTGCCAGCAGCCGAAATGGGGCCCCCTATGGCTACACCTTC. This gives the protein CASSRNGAPYGYTF.

The chain links TRBV7-8 to TRBJ2-2; possibly TRBD1 for D (5 bases). Per the germline V gene, CDR1 is SGHVS and CDR2 is FQNEAQ. The CDR3 consists of 15 residues. Between the trimmed V and J ends, which lost 1 base and 3 bases, there was a span of 9 bases. CDR3 DNA sequence: TGTGCCAGCAGCTTAGGGCAGGGTCACACCGGGGAGCTGTTTTTT. This encodes CASSLGQGHTGELFF. Filled out from reference TRBV7-8 and TRBJ2-2, the complete variable domain reads GAGVSQSPRYKVAKRGQDVALRCDPISGHVSLFWYQQALGQGPEFLTYFQNEAQLDKSGLPSDRFFAERPEGSVSTLKIQRTQQEDSAVYLCASSLGQGHTGELFFGEGSRLTVL.

Sample share makes this clone medium-sized (0.01 to 0.1%). The genes are TRBV6-1 and TRBJ1-4; 8 bases line up with TRBD1. The CDR3 totals 13 residues. V dropped 8 bases and J dropped 8; count of bases not matched to a gene: 7. CDR1 is MNHNS, CDR2 SASEGT, per germline. The DNA for the CDR3 is TGTGCCAGCTCGACAGGGGTTAGGGAAAAACTGTTTTTT. It translates to CASSTGVREKLFF.

CDR3 sequence: CASSLRGGSRETQYF. In nucleotides, the CDR3 is TGCGCCAGCAGCTTGCGCGGGGGATCCCGAGAGACCCAGTACTTC. This chain links TRBV5-1 with TRBJ2-5, with 7 bases aligning to TRBD2. CDR1 is SGHRS and CDR2 is YFSETQ in the germline V gene. V shed 1 base and J 4 bases; nucleotides not matched to a gene: 7. The CDR3 sequence is 15 residues long.

The rearrangement uses TRBV5-1 and TRBJ2-6; unclear D gene. The length of the CDR3 is 14 residues. Germline CDR1 and CDR2: SGHRS and YFSETQ. Trimming shortened V by 2 bases and J by 0 bases, and 3 bases separated the two germline ends. DNA of the CDR3: TGCGCCAGCAGCTTCGGCTCTGGGGCCAACGTCCTGACTTTC. It is translated as CASSFGSGANVLTF.

This chain connects TRBV5-1 to TRBJ2-5; D is perhaps TRBD1 (5 bases). Germline V lookup: CDR1 SGHRS, CDR2 YFSETQ. The V end lost 0 bases, the J end lost 2 bases, and 17 bases lay between the germline ends. CDR3 length: 17 residues. The CDR3 sequence: CASSLGVGEWGQETQYF. The CDR3 coding sequence is TGCGCCAGCAGCTTGGGAGTAGGGGAATGGGGTCAAGAGACCCAGTACTTC.

The V and J genes are TRBV6-5 and TRBJ1-6; maybe TRBD1 (6 bases). V shed 6 bases and J shed 6 bases, with 15 bases lying between them. CDR1 is MNHEY and CDR2 is SVGAGI in the germline V gene. The CDR3 totals 15 residues. Written as DNA, the CDR3 is TGTGCCAGCAGGCCAGGAAGAGGGGGTAATTCACCCCTCCACTTT. It is translated as CASRPGRGGNSPLHF.

Only one count was recorded for this clone. The chain links TRBV10-3 to TRBJ1-2; 8 nucleotides match TRBD1. Losses at the gene ends were 3 bases for V and 5 bases for J; bases not matched to a gene: 8. CDR1 is ENHRY, CDR2 SYGVKD, per germline. The CDR3 length is 15 residues. The CDR3 sequence: CAISESTGVSYGYTF. In DNA, the CDR3 is TGTGCCATCAGTGAATCGACAGGGGTTTCATATGGCTACACCTTC.

Only a few counts were recorded for this clone. The J gene is TRBJ1-1, the V gene TRBV19; no reliable D call. CDR1 and CDR2 (germline): LNHDA, SQIVND (reference sequence). This CDR3 spans 15 amino acids. The germline V and J ends were trimmed by 5 bases and 1 base, with 14 bases remaining between them. The CDR3 DNA sequence: TGTGCCAGTAGTTTCTACATGGGAGGGAACACTGAAGCTTTCTTT. This sequence encodes CASSFYMGGNTEAFF.

The chain's CDR3 is CASSTVAGNTIYF. The CDR3 nucleotides are TGTGCCAGCAGTACGGTCGCTGGAAACACCATATATTTT. The V and J genes are TRBV6-6 and TRBJ1-3; D is unclear. The V and J ends lost 5 bases and 2 bases respectively, with 7 bases between them. Germline assignment: CDR1 MNHNY and CDR2 SVGAGI (reference sequence). This CDR3 region has 13 residues.

The V gene is TRBV2, the J gene TRBJ2-2; D remains ambiguous. From germline, CDR1 is SNHLY and CDR2 FYNNEI. The CDR3 is 14 amino acids. Trimming took off 5 bases at V and 3 bases at J, with 10 bases between the two ends. DNA of the CDR3: TGTGCCAGCAGTCTATTACGGGACACCGGGGAGCTGTTTTTT. This gives the protein CASSLLRDTGELFF.